These T cell receptor beta chains were read from a single sample in a study of vaccination effects on CD4 cells after COVID-19. Their antigens remain unidentified. The method was immunoSEQ multiplex PCR; TCRdb's version includes in-frame clones alone and lacks a portion of them. The sample has 50,000 or so clones, about four fifths seen once. This sample comprised CD4+ T cells from PBMCs cultured with HCoV-OC43 spike peptides, obtained before COVID-19 vaccination. The receptor source for this set is a human donor who received a COVID-19 vaccine. Each CDR3 is given with its conserved first and last residue. D genes are given only for firm matches. Clone size is not always given. Where it is, it says once, few, many or a class for expanded clones.

D gene: .
V gene: TRBV20-1
J gene: TRBJ2-3
clone size: .
CDR3 DNA: TGCAGTGCTAACCAGCGGTTTACGCAGTATTTT
CDR3 protein: CSANQRFTQYF

D gene: .
V gene: TRBV5-5
J gene: TRBJ1-1
clone size: .
CDR3 DNA: TGTGCCAGCAGCTTGGGCAGGGGAATATTGAACACTGAAGCTTTCTTT
CDR3 protein: CASSLGRGILNTEAFF

D gene: .
V gene: TRBV7-9
J gene: TRBJ2-5
clone size: .
CDR3 DNA: TGTGCCAGCAGCTTAATCCTATCCTACCAAGAGACCCAGTACTTC
CDR3 protein: CASSLILSYQETQYF

D gene: TRBD1
V gene: TRBV5-1
J gene: TRBJ1-1
clone size: .
CDR3 DNA: TGCGCCAGCAGACTGATGACAGGGCAGAACACTGAAGCTTTCTTT
CDR3 protein: CASRLMTGQNTEAFF

D gene: TRBD1
V gene: TRBV5-1
J gene: TRBJ2-5
clone size: .
CDR3 DNA: TGCGCCAGCAGCCACCAGACCGGACAGGTCCAAGAGACCCAGTACTTC
CDR3 protein: CASSHQTGQVQETQYF

D gene: .
V gene: TRBV7-8
J gene: TRBJ1-2
clone size: .
CDR3 DNA: TGTGCCAGCAGCTTAACTTCAGGGAACTATGGCTACACCTTC
CDR3 protein: CASSLTSGNYGYTF

D gene: .
V gene: TRBV19
J gene: TRBJ1-2
clone size: few
CDR3 DNA: TGTGCCAGTAGTATTTATGGGAGGCGAGGCTACACCTTC
CDR3 protein: CASSIYGRRGYTF

D gene: TRBD2
V gene: TRBV29-1
J gene: TRBJ2-1
clone size: .
CDR3 DNA: TGCAGCGTTGCTAGCGGTTCCTACAATGAGCAGTTCTTC
CDR3 protein: CSVASGSYNEQFF

D gene: .
V gene: TRBV2
J gene: TRBJ1-5
clone size: .
CDR3 DNA: TGTGCCAGCAGGAGGGGTTCGTTGGTTCAGCCCCAGCATTTT
CDR3 protein: CASRRGSLVQPQHF

D gene: .
V gene: TRBV9
J gene: TRBJ2-2
clone size: once
CDR3 DNA: TGTGCCAGCAGCGTAGGTTCAGAGACGAACACCGGGGAGCTGTTTTTT
CDR3 protein: CASSVGSETNTGELFF

D gene: .
V gene: TRBV3-1/TRBV3-2
J gene: TRBJ2-4
clone size: .
CDR3 DNA: TGTGCCAGCAGCCCCCCTGGGTTAGCCGGGATTCAGTACTTC
CDR3 protein: CASSPPGLAGIQYF

D gene: TRBD1
V gene: TRBV27
J gene: TRBJ1-6
clone size: .
CDR3 DNA: TGTGCCAGCAGTCATGGGACAGGACAATCCACCCTTAATTCACCCCTCCACTTT
CDR3 protein: CASSHGTGQSTLNSPLHF

D gene: .
V gene: TRBV9
J gene: TRBJ1-2
clone size: once
CDR3 DNA: TGTGCCAGCAGCGTAGTTGCGGACATTAACTATGGCTACACCTTC
CDR3 protein: CASSVVADINYGYTF

D gene: TRBD1
V gene: TRBV28
J gene: TRBJ1-2
clone size: .
CDR3 DNA: TGTGCCAGCATCATCGGGGGGACAGGGGTTAACTATGGCTACACCTTC
CDR3 protein: CASIIGGTGVNYGYTF